This T cell receptor (beta chain) was captured in a study of OX40 agonist ivuxolimab in advanced cancers. This CDR3 has 14 amino acids. Germline CDR1 MNHNY, CDR2 SVGAGI (reference sequence). Deletions cut 4 bases from V and 6 bases from J, with 13 bases between. TCRdb's copy holds only in-frame clones and misses some; the assay was immunoSEQ multiplex PCR. The repertoire consists of 30,000 to 40,000 clones, with about 80% occurring once and the leading ten covering more than 9%. The sequence came from an adult with an advanced solid tumor such as melanoma, head and neck, liver or kidney cancer. The chain couples TRBV6-6 to TRBJ1-5; no reliable D call. The material was CD4+ or CD8+ T cells sorted from blood, obtained in a trial of the OX40 agonist ivuxolimab. The CDR3 sequence is CASSLGRSIQPQHF. The DNA of the CDR3 is TGTGCCAGCAGTTTAGGGCGGTCTATTCAGCCCCAGCATTTT.